This T cell receptor beta chain was sequenced in a study of T-cell memory formation after mild COVID-19. TCRdb recomputed calls from the 5' RACE reads with MiXCR, one row per CDR3 protein. The sample has around 65,000 distinct CDR3 sequences, about a tenth seen once. The CDR3 length is 14 residues. Germline V CDR1 and CDR2: SEHNR, FQNEAQ (reference sequence). The V gene lost 1 base and the J gene lost 3 bases, with 10 bases spanning the gap. The gene calls are TRBV7-9 and TRBJ2-7, with D maybe TRBD2 (6 bases). The sample comprised PBMCs or a T cell subset sorted from them (not recorded which). The clonotype originates from a man between 18 and 35 years old who had mild COVID-19 (a few samples of this study predate the infection). Cell type and time point are not known. CDR3 bases: TGTGCCAGCAGCTTAGGCGGGGTCCGCTACGAGCAGTACTTC. Amino acids: CASSLGGVRYEQYF.